Below, 10 T cell receptor beta chains from the same sample are listed, as sequenced in a study of vaccination effects on CD4 cells after COVID-19. Subsequent to less than twelve days of culture, CD4+ T cells were isolated. Vaccination of participants consisted of two doses of either the BNT162b2 or mRNA-1273 vaccine. Their antigens are not known. Method: immunoSEQ multiplex PCR; TCRdb's copy keeps in-frame clones and lacks some. The sample contains about 73,000 clones, around 70% of which appear only once. Material: CD4+ T cells from PBMCs cultured without peptide, obtained after COVID-19 vaccination. The receptors shown here come from a human donor who received a COVID-19 vaccine.

V usage is TRBV15 and J usage is TRBJ2-5, with 10 positions matching TRBD1. The CDR3 runs to 19 residues. The germline V gene encodes CDR1 LNHNV and CDR2 YYDKDF (reference sequence). Unmatched junction bases numbered 14, after V lost 2 bases and J lost 2 bases. The DNA of the CDR3 is TGTGCCACCAGCAGATACCTTGAATTCGGACAGGGGGATCAAGAGACCCAGTACTTC. This translates into CATSRYLEFGQGDQETQYF.

This clone was observed a single time. V is TRBV18 and J is TRBJ2-7; D assignment may be TRBD1 or TRBD2 (5 bases each). Germline lookup yields CDR1 KGHSH and CDR2 LQKENI. CDR3 length: 15 amino acids. V gave up 3 bases and J gave up 0 bases, with 12 bases separating them. CDR3 nucleotides: TGTGCCAGCTCACCCTCCGGGGCAAACTCCTACGAGCAGTACGTC. Its protein product is CASSPSGANSYEQYV.

A single count supports this clone. This sequence joins TRBV18 and TRBJ1-3; D is uncertain. The CDR3 spans 16 residues. V lost 6 bases and J 1 base, leaving 16 bases between the germline ends. Per the germline V gene, CDR1 is KGHSH and CDR2 is LQKENI. As DNA, the CDR3 is TGTGCCAGCTCCCTGCGGACCGCCGGGTCTGGAAACACCATATATTTT. Residues: CASSLRTAGSGNTIYF. The entire variable domain, with the rest obtained from reference TRBV18 and TRBJ1-3, is as follows: NAGVMQNPRHLVRRRGQEARLRCSPMKGHSHVYWYRQLPEEGLKFMVYLQKENIIDESGMPKERFSAEFPKEGPSILRIQQVVRGDSAAYFCASSLRTAGSGNTIYFGEGSWLTVV.

V gene TRBV5-1 combines with J gene TRBJ2-5; TRBD1 or TRBD2 may be the D gene (5 bases each). CDR3 size: 15 residues. Germline-derived CDR1 and CDR2 are SGHRS and YFSETQ. V was shortened by 1 base and J by 5 bases, with 15 bases between the two germline ends. CDR3 coding DNA: TGCGCCAGCAGCTTGAGGCGGCAAGAGGGGGAGACCCAGTACTTC. As protein: CASSLRRQEGETQYF.

The CDR3 coding sequence is TGTGCCAGCAGCTTAAATTGGGGGAGTGAGCAGTTCTTC. Translation gives CASSLNWGSEQFF. The chain carries TRBV7-3 and TRBJ2-1; either TRBD1 or TRBD2 may fit D (5 bases each). Germline V lookup: CDR1 SGHTA, CDR2 FQGTGA. The CDR3 sequence is 13 residues long. The germline V and J ends were trimmed by 1 base and 9 bases, with 10 bases remaining between them.

CDR3 DNA: TGTGCCAGCAGTGAACGCGGGGCGGGTGGTGAAAAACTGTTTTTT. Protein sequence: CASSERGAGGEKLFF. The chain uses TRBV6-1 and TRBJ1-4; a weak D match, TRBD1 (5 bases). With 2 bases removed from V and 7 bases from J, the gap between germline ends came to 14 bases. The CDR3 consists of 15 residues. Germline V lookup: CDR1 MNHNS, CDR2 SASEGT.

V gene TRBV6-2 or TRBV6-3 combines with J gene TRBJ2-3, with TRBD1 as a possible D gene (5 bases). Trimming shortened V by 2 bases and J by 5 bases, and 11 bases separated the two germline ends. The CDR3 is 14 residues long. CDR1 is MNHEY, CDR2 SVGEGT, per germline. The chain's CDR3 is CASSYQWQGDTQYF. CDR3 DNA sequence: TGTGCCAGCAGTTACCAATGGCAGGGAGATACGCAGTATTTT.

J is TRBJ1-2 and V is TRBV6-6; 8 bases align to TRBD1. The junction had 5 bases not matched to a gene; V was cut back by 5 bases and J by 6 bases. Germline values: CDR1 MNHNY, CDR2 SVGAGI (reference sequence). The CDR3 sequence is 13 residues long. CDR3 protein: CASSGQGFDGYTF. CDR3 nucleotides: TGTGCCAGCAGTGGACAGGGTTTCGATGGCTACACCTTC.

Worth noting for this clone: Its ends do not fully match the called genes, so a read error is possible. This chain uses TRBV24-1 with TRBJ2-1, with TRBD2 identical over 16 bases. This CDR3 is 15 amino acids long. Germline lookup yields CDR1 KGHDR and CDR2 SFDVKD. The CDR3 loop is CATSEPGTSGGERFF. In DNA form, the CDR3 reads TGTGCCACCAGTGAGCCTGGGACTAGCGGGGGGGAGCGGTTCTTC.

The V gene is TRBV6-5, the J gene TRBJ1-2; D gene uncertain. Trimming left V 7 bases short and J 1 base short, with 16 bases between. The CDR3 is 15 residues long. Per germline, CDR1 MNHEY and CDR2 SVGAGI. The CDR3: CASIWGGGVNYGYTF. As DNA, the CDR3 is TGTGCCAGCATCTGGGGAGGTGGGGTTAACTATGGCTACACCTTC.